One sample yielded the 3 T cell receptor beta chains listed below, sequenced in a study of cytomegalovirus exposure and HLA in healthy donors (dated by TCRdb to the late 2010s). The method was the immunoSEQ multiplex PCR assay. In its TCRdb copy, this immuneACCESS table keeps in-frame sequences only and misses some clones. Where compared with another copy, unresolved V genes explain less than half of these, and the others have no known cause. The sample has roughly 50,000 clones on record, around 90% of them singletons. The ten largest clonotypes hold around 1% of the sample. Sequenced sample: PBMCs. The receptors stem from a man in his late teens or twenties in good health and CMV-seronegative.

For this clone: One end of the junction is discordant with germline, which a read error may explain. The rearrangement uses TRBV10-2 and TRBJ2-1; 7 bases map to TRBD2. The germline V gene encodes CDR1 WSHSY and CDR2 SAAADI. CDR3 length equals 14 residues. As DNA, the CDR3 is TGCGCCAGCAGGGCTGGCGGGAGTTTCAATAAAGGAGTCTTC. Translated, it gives CASRAGGSFNKGVF.

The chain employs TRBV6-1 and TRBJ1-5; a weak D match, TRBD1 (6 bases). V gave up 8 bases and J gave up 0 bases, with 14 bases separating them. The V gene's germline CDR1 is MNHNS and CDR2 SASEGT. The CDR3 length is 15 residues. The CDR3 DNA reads TGTGCCAGCTGGAGGGGGGGATATAGCAATCAGCCCCAGCATTTT. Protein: CASWRGGYSNQPQHF.

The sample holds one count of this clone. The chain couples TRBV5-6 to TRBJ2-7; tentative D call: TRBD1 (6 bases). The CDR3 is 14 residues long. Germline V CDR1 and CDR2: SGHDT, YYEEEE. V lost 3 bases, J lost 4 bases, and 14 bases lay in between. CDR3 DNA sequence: TGTGCCAGCAGCTCGGTACAACAGGGATACGAGCAGTACTTC. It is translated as CASSSVQQGYEQYF. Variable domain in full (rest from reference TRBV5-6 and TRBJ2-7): DAGVTQSPTHLIKTRGQQVTLRCSPKSGHDTVSWYQQALGQGPQFIFQYYEEEERQRGNFPDRFSGHQFPNYSSELNVNALLLGDSALYLCASSSVQQGYEQYFGPGTRLTVT.